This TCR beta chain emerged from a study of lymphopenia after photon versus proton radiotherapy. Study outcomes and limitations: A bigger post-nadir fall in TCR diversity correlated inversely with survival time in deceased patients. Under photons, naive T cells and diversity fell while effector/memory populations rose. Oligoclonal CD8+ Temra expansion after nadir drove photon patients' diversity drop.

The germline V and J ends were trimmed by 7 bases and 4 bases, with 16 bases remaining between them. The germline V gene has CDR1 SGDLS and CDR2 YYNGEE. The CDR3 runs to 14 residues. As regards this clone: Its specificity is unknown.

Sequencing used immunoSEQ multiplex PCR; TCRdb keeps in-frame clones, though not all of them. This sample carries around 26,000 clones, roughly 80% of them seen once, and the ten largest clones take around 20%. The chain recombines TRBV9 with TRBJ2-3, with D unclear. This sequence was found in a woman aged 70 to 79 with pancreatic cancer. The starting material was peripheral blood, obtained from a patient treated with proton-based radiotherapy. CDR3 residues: CASGVAAWSDTQYF. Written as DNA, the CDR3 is TGTGCCAGCGGTGTGGCGGCTTGGTCAGATACGCAGTATTTT.